These 7 T cell receptor beta chains were sequenced from one sample in a study of Ad26.COV2.S vaccination and SARS-CoV-2 variants (dated by TCRdb to about 2021). To prepare the library, the immunoSEQ multiplex PCR assay was applied. Here the immuneACCESS table is served through TCRdb, limited to in-frame sequences with V and J called. Missing clones are a known gap in these copies; in checked studies unresolved V genes cover under half, and the rest lacks a known reason. This sample has some 340,000 clones in its table, and around four fifths of those were observed once. 2.1% of the sample is held by the ten biggest clonotypes. In the paper's terms, the treatment or condition label means: around 19 received Ad26.COV2.S at low or high dose, single or two shots; roughly five received placebo; per-sample allocation not given. For vaccine and placebo recipients, the sequenced repertoires came from samples collected on day 63 after the first injection.

Material: peripheral blood, obtained in a trial of Ad26.COV2.S vaccine versus placebo. These receptors all stem from a person between 18 and 65 years old who received the Ad26.COV2.S COVID-19 vaccine or a placebo.

The chain carries TRBV27 and TRBJ1-1; D call uncertain. Trimming cost V 3 bases and J 6 bases, with 11 bases left between them. Germline V gene lookup returns CDR1 MNHEY and CDR2 SMNVEV (reference sequence). This CDR3 is built from 13 residues. CDR3 loop: CASSLNWQAEAFF. For the CDR3, the DNA is TGTGCCAGCAGTTTGAACTGGCAGGCTGAAGCTTTCTTT.

The chain uses TRBV29-1 and TRBJ1-2, with 8 nucleotides matching TRBD1. This CDR3 region has 13 residues. Germline CDR1 reads SQVTM; CDR2 reads ANQGSEA. V lost 6 bases, J lost 0 bases, and 3 bases stayed unmatched. CDR3 DNA sequence: TGCAGCGTCATGGACAGGGCTAACTATGGCTACACCTTC. Its translation: CSVMDRANYGYTF.

This chain joins TRBV19 and TRBJ1-3; D not certain. The ends were cut back, 3 bases at V and 0 bases at J, with 9 bases in the middle. The CDR3 totals 15 residues. Germline V lookup: CDR1 LNHDA, CDR2 SQIVND (reference sequence). Written as DNA, the CDR3 is TGTGCCAGTAGTATCGACTGGGGCTCTGGAAACACCATATATTTT. Protein: CASSIDWGSGNTIYF. The variable domain in full, completed from reference TRBV19 and TRBJ1-3, reads DGGITQSPKYLFRKEGQNVTLSCEQNLNHDAMYWYRQDPGQGLRLIYYSQIVNDFQKGDIAEGYSVSREKKESFPLTVTSAQKNPTAFYLCASSIDWGSGNTIYFGEGSWLTVV.

The chain links TRBV28 to TRBJ1-4, with TRBD1 matching over 7 bases. This CDR3 has 15 residues. V shed 6 bases, J shed 3 bases, and the junction held 7 bases outside the gene matches. Germline assignment: CDR1 MDHEN and CDR2 SYDVKM. In DNA form, the CDR3 reads TGTGCCAGCAGACTAGGACAGGCCCCTAATGAAAAACTGTTTTTT. It encodes CASRLGQAPNEKLFF.

This chain joins TRBV7-8 and TRBJ1-5, with a possible D match to TRBD1 (6 bases). Trimming stripped 5 bases from V and 3 bases from J, with 11 bases between. The length of the CDR3 is 14 residues. Germline-derived CDR1 and CDR2 are SGHVS and FQNEAQ. The chain's CDR3 is CASSHRVYNQPQHF. DNA for the CDR3: TGTGCCAGCAGCCACAGGGTTTACAATCAGCCCCAGCATTTT.

Of note for this clone: Additional DNA sequences in this sample encode the identical CDR3. CDR3 sequence (DNA): TGCGCCAGCAGCTTGGGTGATACGCAGTATTTT. It translates to CASSLGDTQYF. V usage is TRBV5-1 and J usage is TRBJ2-3; D is ambiguous. The germline CDR1 and CDR2 sequences are SGHRS and YFSETQ. This CDR3 comprises 11 residues. Trimming took off 0 bases at V and 6 bases at J, with 2 bases between the two ends.

This chain links TRBV30 with TRBJ1-5; possibly TRBD1 for D (6 bases). The CDR3 loop spans 14 amino acids. V lost 0 bases and J lost 7, with 13 bases in between. Germline V gene sequence: CDR1 GTSNPN, CDR2 SVGIG (reference sequence). CDR3 bases: TGTGCCTGGAGTGTACGGGGGGCTGGCCAGCCCCAGCATTTT. Amino acids: CAWSVRGAGQPQHF.